This T cell receptor (beta chain) derives from a study of beta chain features in type 1 diabetes. Study outcomes and limitations: Among all four CD4+ subsets, Type 1 diabetes patients had TCRB CDR3s that were moderately but significantly shorter.

The V gene's germline CDR1 is GTSNPN and CDR2 SVGIG (reference sequence). V was cut by 2 bases and J by 2 bases, with 10 bases left in between. The CDR3 loop spans 14 amino acids. This clone has more than one count but fewer than ten. Its cognate antigen is unknown. The sequenced template was cDNA made from the entire isolated RNA. Using immunoSEQ multiplex PCR, the repertoire was profiled, and TCRdb retains in-frame clones only, with some absent. The sample has 300,000 to 400,000 clones; around 9.6% are singletons. This chain connects TRBV30 to TRBJ1-5; no clear D. The sample consisted of central memory CD4+ T cells from blood. The source is a young man with type 1 diabetes. The CDR3 protein is CAWSPVTGNQPQHF. CDR3 bases: TGTGCCTGGAGTCCGGTAACGGGCAATCAGCCCCAGCATTTT.